Listed below are T cell receptor beta chains from one sample, sequenced in a study of regulatory T cells in long-lasting Graves disease. TCRdb reprocessed the multiplex PCR reads with MiXCR, giving one entry per CDR3 protein. The sample has around 500,000 distinct CDR3 sequences; about 14% are singletons. This same sample was also part of a study on T cells in Graves' hyperthyroidism and ophthalmopathy.

The source material was peripheral blood mononuclear cells (PBMCs), sampled at new diagnosis, from a patient treated with antithyroid drugs. The origin of the receptors is a man younger than 40 with Graves disease. Both conserved end residues are part of each CDR3. Each record gives: D gene, clone size, V gene, J gene, CDR3 protein, CDR3 DNA. A D gene is named only where the DNA matches it firmly. Where a row states a size, it is once, few, many or the class of an expanded clone; other rows omit it.

>-|many|TRBV12-3/TRBV12-4|TRBJ2-7
CASSYRDNIYEQYF
TGTGCCAGCAGTTACCGGGACAACATATACGAGCAGTACTTC
>-|many|TRBV29-1|TRBJ1-1
CSAVRTDNTEAFF
TGCAGCGCCGTCCGGACAGATAACACTGAAGCTTTCTTT
>-|many|TRBV11-2|TRBJ2-1
CASSFWDPINEQFF
TGTGCCAGCAGCTTCTGGGACCCGATCAATGAGCAGTTCTTC
>-|-|TRBV6-2/TRBV6-3|TRBJ2-3
CASSEAGGTSTDTQYF
TGTGCCAGCAGTGAGGCTGGCGGGACCTCCACAGATACGCAGTATTTT
>-|many|TRBV12-3/TRBV12-4|TRBJ2-1
CASSADLVVEQFF
TGTGCCAGCAGTGCGGACCTAGTAGTTGAGCAGTTCTTC
>-|many|TRBV2|TRBJ2-5
CASGDFLQETQYF
TGTGCCAGCGGAGACTTTCTACAAGAGACCCAGTACTTC
>TRBD2|many|TRBV27|TRBJ2-5
CASRPTSGQETQYF
TGTGCCAGCCGACCGACTAGCGGCCAAGAGACCCAGTACTTC
>TRBD1|many|TRBV6-9|TRBJ2-7
CASSLGTGAEQYF
TGTGCCAGCAGTTTGGGGACAGGGGCCGAGCAGTACTTC
>-|few|TRBV12-3/TRBV12-4|TRBJ1-5
CASSQDGVRGGSQHF
TGTGCCAGCAGCCAGGACGGGGTTAGGGGGGGGTCCCAGCATTTT
>-|many|TRBV24-1|TRBJ2-3
CATREKDSTDTQYF
TGTGCCACCAGGGAGAAAGATTCCACAGATACGCAGTATTTT
>TRBD1|-|TRBV3-1|TRBJ1-2
CASSQPDRENGYTF
TGTGCCAGCAGCCAACCGGACAGGGAGAATGGCTACACCTTC
>TRBD1|many|TRBV9|TRBJ2-5
CASSAMGQGVETQYF
TGTGCCAGCAGCGCTATGGGACAGGGGGTGGAGACCCAGTACTTC
>TRBD2|many|TRBV20-1|TRBJ2-5
CSAAWIREGRETQYF
TGCAGTGCGGCTTGGATACGGGAGGGCCGGGAGACCCAGTACTTC
>-|-|TRBV14|TRBJ2-1
CASSQESTLGPYNEQFF
TGTGCCAGCAGCCAAGAGTCCACCCTGGGGCCCTACAATGAGCAGTTCTTC
>-|-|TRBV15|TRBJ2-1
CATSRVPPSRSYNEQFF
TGTGCCACCAGCAGAGTCCCCCCTAGCAGGTCCTACAATGAGCAGTTCTTC
>TRBD2|-|TRBV29-1|TRBJ2-5
CSVLDLAGAYQETQYF
TGCAGCGTCCTGGACCTAGCGGGAGCTTACCAAGAGACCCAGTACTTC
>-|few|TRBV19|TRBJ2-3
CASQNLYRSFTDTQYF
TGTGCCAGCCAAAACCTGTACAGGAGTTTCACAGATACGCAGTATTTT
>-|-|TRBV24-1|TRBJ2-2
CATSPYIKGNTGELVF
TGTGCCACCAGTCCCTATATAAAGGGTAACACCGGGGAGCTGGTTTTT
>TRBD2|many|TRBV12-5|TRBJ2-1
CASGLVSGRTSGKYNEQFF
TGTGCTAGTGGTTTGGTCAGTGGGCGGACTAGCGGGAAATACAATGAGCAGTTCTTC
>TRBD1|-|TRBV4-1|TRBJ1-2
CASSQEAGGFYGYTF
TGCGCCAGCAGCCAAGAAGCAGGGGGCTTCTATGGCTACACCTTC
>-|few|TRBV19|TRBJ2-2
CASGGFTGELFF
TGTGCCAGTGGAGGTTTCACCGGGGAGCTGTTTTTT
>-|many|TRBV2|TRBJ2-7
CASMRLYPPYEQYF
TGTGCCAGCATGCGCCTTTACCCTCCCTACGAGCAGTACTTC
>-|many|TRBV10-3|TRBJ2-7
CAISDIYEHYF
TGTGCCATCAGTGATATATACGAGCATTACTTC
>-|few|TRBV6-1|TRBJ2-3
CASSPRGYTQYF
TGTGCCAGCTCACCCCGGGGGTATACGCAGTATTTT
>-|many|TRBV3-1|TRBJ2-2
CASHRIPGELFF
TGTGCCAGCCATCGGATCCCCGGGGAGCTGTTTTTT
>-|many|TRBV12-3/TRBV12-4|TRBJ1-4
CASSLGPEKLFF
TGTGCCAGCAGCTTAGGACCGGAAAAACTGTTTTTT
>-|many|TRBV6-5|TRBJ2-4
CASSYSGAKNIQYF
TGTGCCAGCAGTTACTCCGGAGCCAAAAACATTCAGTACTTC
>TRBD1|many|TRBV14|TRBJ1-1
CASSRKTGVMNTEAFF
TGTGCCAGCAGCCGAAAGACAGGGGTAATGAACACTGAAGCTTTCTTT
>-|many|TRBV30|TRBJ1-6
CAWSDNGNSPLHF
TGTGCCTGGAGTGACAACGGGAATTCACCCCTCCACTTT
>TRBD2|-|TRBV5-1|TRBJ2-3
CASSQDLREADTQYF
TGTGCCAGCAGCCAAGATTTGCGGGAGGCAGATACGCAGTATTTT
>-|few|TRBV11-2|TRBJ2-5
CASTLAGLQETQYF
TGTGCCAGCACCCTAGCTGGGCTCCAAGAGACCCAGTACTTC
>-|few|TRBV30|TRBJ1-2
CAWDTFNYGYTF
TGTGCCTGGGACACCTTCAACTATGGCTACACCTTC
>-|many|TRBV12-3/TRBV12-4|TRBJ1-6
CASSLSGVHNSPLHF
TGTGCCAGCAGTTTATCAGGGGTCCATAATTCACCCCTCCACTTT
>-|-|TRBV10-3|TRBJ2-1
CAISPTSLEQFF
TGTGCCATCAGCCCGACTAGTCTTGAGCAGTTCTTC
>-|many|TRBV11-1|TRBJ2-1
CASSLVWGSHIGNEQFF
TGTGCCAGCAGCTTAGTTTGGGGGTCACACATCGGGAATGAGCAGTTCTTC
>TRBD1|-|TRBV11-1|TRBJ2-4
CASSLGWTGKNIQYF
TGTGCCAGCAGCTTAGGCTGGACAGGGAAAAACATTCAGTACTTC
>-|many|TRBV18|TRBJ2-7
CASSPEPGDPREQYF
TGTGCCAGCTCACCAGAACCGGGAGATCCCAGGGAGCAGTACTTC
>-|many|TRBV20-1|TRBJ1-2
CSAHSISDYGYTF
TGCAGTGCCCACAGTATTTCTGACTATGGCTACACCTTC
>-|many|TRBV6-5|TRBJ2-2
CASSLSGAHTGELFF
TGTGCCAGCAGTTTGAGCGGTGCTCACACCGGGGAGCTGTTTTTT
>TRBD1|many|TRBV9|TRBJ2-7
CASSAGGTGTAYEQYF
TGTGCCAGCAGCGCAGGAGGGACAGGGACAGCCTACGAGCAGTACTTC
>TRBD1|many|TRBV2|TRBJ1-5
CASREFMDRGNQPQHF
TGTGCCAGCAGGGAATTCATGGACAGGGGGAATCAGCCCCAGCATTTT
>-|many|TRBV7-7|TRBJ2-1
CASSPSAGEVQFF
TGTGCCAGCAGCCCTTCAGCAGGGGAGGTGCAGTTCTTC
>-|few|TRBV12-3/TRBV12-4|TRBJ2-1
CASSHGQRYNEQFF
TGTGCCAGCAGCCATGGACAGAGATACAATGAGCAGTTCTTC
>-|many|TRBV2|TRBJ1-3
CASSEISAAGNTIYF
TGTGCCAGCAGTGAAATCTCAGCGGCCGGAAACACCATATATTTT
>-|many|TRBV7-2|TRBJ2-1
CASSLENRGSKNEQFF
TGTGCCAGCAGCTTAGAGAATCGTGGGAGTAAGAATGAGCAGTTCTTC
>-|many|TRBV7-8|TRBJ2-7
CASSIRWGSGYEQYF
TGTGCCAGCAGCATAAGGTGGGGTTCAGGGTACGAGCAGTACTTC
>-|many|TRBV5-1|TRBJ2-3
CASSPSDADTQYF
TGCGCCAGCAGCCCCTCTGACGCAGATACGCAGTATTTT
>-|many|TRBV7-9|TRBJ2-7
CASSLPQGHVHGDEQYF
TGTGCCAGCAGCTTACCACAGGGACACGTTCATGGGGACGAGCAGTACTTC
>TRBD2|many|TRBV27|TRBJ2-1
CASSPMTSRSNEQFF
TGTGCCAGCAGCCCAATGACTAGCAGGAGCAATGAGCAGTTCTTC
>TRBD1|-|TRBV5-6|TRBJ1-1
CASSFITGQGEAFF
TGTGCCAGCAGCTTTATTACGGGACAGGGTGAAGCTTTCTTT
>-|-|TRBV18|TRBJ2-5
CASSLTRMGGETQYF
TGTGCCAGCTCACTCACCCGGATGGGAGGAGAGACCCAGTACTTC
>-|-|TRBV11-2|TRBJ2-5
CASSLDRRNQETQYF
TGTGCCAGCAGCTTAGACAGGCGCAACCAAGAGACCCAGTACTTC
>-|many|TRBV5-1|TRBJ1-2
CASSLESLGYTF
TGCGCCAGCAGCTTGGAATCTCTTGGCTACACCTTC
>TRBD1|many|TRBV12-3/TRBV12-4|TRBJ2-1
CASSPETTGAHNEQFF
TGTGCCAGCAGTCCGGAAACGACAGGGGCTCACAATGAGCAGTTCTTC
>-|many|TRBV15|TRBJ1-1
CATSRDMQPYTEAFF
TGTGCCACCAGCAGAGATATGCAGCCTTACACTGAAGCTTTCTTT
>-|-|TRBV12-5|TRBJ2-1
CASGLPPRTNNEQFF
TGTGCTAGTGGTTTACCCCCCCGGACAAACAATGAGCAGTTCTTC
>-|few|TRBV7-2|TRBJ1-4
CASSRTANEKLFF
TGTGCCAGCAGTAGGACAGCTAATGAAAAACTGTTTTTT